What follows are 3 T cell receptor beta chains derived from one specimen sequenced in a study of tumor and adjacent non-tumor tissue in lung cancer. This sample's RNA came from whole unsorted tissue. A modified ARM-PCR protocol with three rounds of nested PCR amplified TCRbeta. From the multiplex PCR reads, TCRdb called clonotypes with MiXCR, one entry per CDR3 protein. The sample consists of about 93,000 distinct CDR3 sequences, about 66% of them appearing once. The material sequenced was lung tumor tissue. Receptor source: a man aged 55 to 70 with non-small cell lung cancer.

J is TRBJ2-5 and V is TRBV6-2 or TRBV6-3; D may be TRBD2 (6 bases). The CDR3 sequence is 15 residues long. Trimming shortened V by 5 bases and J by 5 bases, and 18 bases separated the two germline ends. CDR1 is MNHEY and CDR2 is SVGEGT in the germline V gene. CDR3 in DNA: TGTGCCAGCAGTCAGTTGGGAGGCGATGGCGAGACCCAGTACTTC. Translating gives CASSQLGGDGETQYF.

A word on this clonotype: A much larger clone differs by one base, so this may be a read error. The chain carries TRBV13 and TRBJ2-7; D gene ambiguous. CDR1 and CDR2 from the germline V gene are PRHDT and FYEKMQ (reference sequence). The length of the CDR3 is 13 residues. The CDR3 region has the DNA TGTGCCAACAGCTTATGGGCAGCCTACGAGCAGTACTTC. Amino acids: CANSLWAAYEQYF. The complete variable domain, with remaining parts taken from reference TRBV13 and TRBJ2-7, reads AAGVIQSPRHLIKEKRETATLKCYPIPRHDTVYWYQQGPGQDPQFLISFYEKMQSDKGSIPDRFSAQQFSDYHSELNMSSLELGDSALYFCANSLWAAYEQYFGPGTRLTVT.

The sample holds many counts of this clonotype. The chain uses TRBV7-9 and TRBJ2-3; D possibly corresponds to TRBD2 (7 bases). In germline, CDR1 is SEHNR, CDR2 FQNEAQ (reference sequence). The germline V and J ends were trimmed by 4 bases and 2 bases, with 19 bases remaining between them. This CDR3 is built from 17 residues. The CDR3 DNA reads as TGTGCCAGCAGCTCCACCCGGGGGGCGGGAGACACAGATACGCAGTATTTT. It specifies CASSSTRGAGDTDTQYF.